This T cell receptor beta chain was recorded in a study of liver allograft versus peripheral blood T cells. Study as a whole: A comparison was made between T cell receptor repertoires in transplanted livers and those in recipients' peripheral blood.

Germline values: CDR1 MNHEY, CDR2 SVGEGT. Trimming pared 5 bases from V and 6 bases from J, leaving 10 bases between. The CDR3 spans 12 residues. On this clonotype: Its antigen remains unidentified. It differs at one base from a far larger clone, so likely a read error.

TCRdb ran MiXCR on the reads and lists one entry per CDR3 protein. The repertoire holds over a thousand distinct CDR3 sequences, with approximately 39% as singletons. Points from the study as a whole: Liver allograft repertoires of T cell receptors reportedly diverged from peripheral blood repertoires.

The clonotype comes from a human patient who had a liver transplant. Some T cells may arise from the graft donor. The rearrangement joins TRBV6-2 or TRBV6-3 to TRBJ1-2; D ambiguous. The CDR3 DNA follows: TGTGCCAGCAGTGACCCGGACGATGGCTACACCTTC. Translating gives CASSDPDDGYTF.